This TCR beta chain appears in the sequencing data of a study of blood T cell repertoires in COVID-19. Study-wide background: Acute and convalescent COVID-19 specimens originated in the United States, Italy and Spain. The cDNA or gDNA used as material had been derived from T cells, B-cell-depleted T cells, or PBMCs.

Trimming cost V 9 bases and J 3 bases; bases outside gene matches: 2. This CDR3 comprises 12 residues. The V gene's germline CDR1 is LNHDA and CDR2 SQIVND (reference sequence). The authors' processing: From reference gene primer amplification, estimates of nucleated cell counts were derived. Profiling relied on immunoSEQ multiplex PCR, and the TCRdb table lists in-frame clones only, not all of them. Clone size and V and J calls were adopted from that table, with D and trimming inferred from the DNA. In the table there are about 40,000 clones, approximately 84% of which are singletons. This sequence joins TRBV19 and TRBJ1-2, with 9 bases that match TRBD1. The TCR originated in a man aged 50 to 59 with active or convalescent COVID-19. Sequencing used peripheral blood. CDR3 DNA: TGTGCCAGCCGGGACAGGGACTATGGCTACACCTTC. Amino acid sequence: CASRDRDYGYTF.